The TCR beta chain under discussion was sequenced for a study of radiotherapy plus CTLA-4 blockade in lung cancer. This clone has only a few counts. It was focal radiation plus CTLA-4 blockade with ipilimumab that patients with chemo-refractory metastatic non-small-cell lung cancer received. Germline loops: CDR1 SGHDN, CDR2 FVKESK. Trimming removed 0 bases at V and 4 bases at J, with 7 bases between. The CDR3 spans 13 residues. The protocol was immunoSEQ multiplex PCR, while the TCRdb copy is restricted to in-frame clones and leaves out a portion. The sample consists of around 99,000 clones, around 88% of them appearing once.

Sequences were derived from peripheral blood, sampled from a patient treated with radiotherapy plus ipilimumab. This chain joins TRBV14 and TRBJ2-7; D is unclear. The clonotype originates from a human donor with non-small cell lung cancer that progressed on radiotherapy plus ipilimumab. The CDR3 DNA sequence: TGTGCCAGCAGCCAAGAAATCCAGTACGAGCAGTACTTC. Translation gives CASSQEIQYEQYF. Using reference TRBV14 and TRBJ2-7 for the parts outside the CDR3, the full variable domain is EAGVTQFPSHSVIEKGQTVTLRCDPISGHDNLYWYRRVMGKEIKFLLHFVKESKQDESGMPNNRFLAERTGGTYSTLKVQPAELEDSGVYFCASSQEIQYEQYFGPGTRLTVT.